Sequencing of this T cell receptor (beta chain) was carried out in a study of T cell changes during pregnancy in multiple sclerosis. The CDR3 is 16 residues long. CDR1 SGHRS and CDR2 YFSETQ come from the germline V gene. Trimming cost V 5 bases and J 0 bases, with 14 bases left between them. The assay was immunoSEQ multiplex PCR, and TCRdb's table has in-frame clones only and misses some. The sample carries about 42,000 clones, 75% to 95% recorded once. Sequencing used CD4+ T cells from peripheral blood mononuclear cells, obtained after pregnancy. This TCR came from a female donor in good health, enrolled as a control in a pregnancy study. V and J are TRBV5-1 and TRBJ1-4; perhaps TRBD1 as D (6 bases). CDR3 sequence: CASRNGQTATNEKLFF. The CDR3, as DNA: TGCGCCAGCAGGAACGGACAGACGGCAACTAATGAAAAACTGTTTTTT.